A selection of T cell receptor beta chains follows, all from one sample in a study of blood T cell repertoires in COVID-19. Here immunoSEQ multiplex PCR was the method, and the copy in TCRdb shows in-frame clones only, minus some. Among about 270,000 clones listed, roughly nine tenths were seen once. The sequenced sample was PBMCs or T cells enriched from blood (not recorded which). Receptors originate from a young woman who had recovered from COVID-19. The CDR3 runs from the conserved cysteine through the conserved F or W. D genes are given only for firm matches. Size is stated for part of the rows, as once, few or many counts, or as a class when the clone is expanded.

V	D	J	size	CDR3	DNA
TRBV7-2	TRBD1	TRBJ1-2	-	CASSPHRGGNFGYTF	TGTGCCAGCAGCCCACACAGGGGGGGGAATTTTGGCTACACCTTC
TRBV6-1	TRBD1	TRBJ1-2	-	CASSERQGAVSGYTF	TGTGCCAGCAGTGAACGACAGGGGGCGGTTAGTGGCTACACCTTC
TRBV7-9	-	TRBJ1-1	-	CASSLDRINTEAFF	TGTGCCAGCAGCTTAGACAGGATTAACACTGAAGCTTTCTTT
TRBV13	TRBD2	TRBJ2-1	-	CASSLLESGGDNEQFF	TGTGCCAGCAGCTTATTGGAGAGCGGGGGTGACAATGAGCAGTTCTTC
TRBV7-9	-	TRBJ1-1	-	CASSLIDTRTEAFF	TGTGCCAGCAGCTTAATAGACACTCGCACTGAAGCTTTCTTT
TRBV18	-	TRBJ2-1	-	CASSPSTNNEQFF	TGTGCCAGCTCACCGTCCACTAACAATGAGCAGTTCTTC
TRBV1	-	TRBJ2-1	-	CTSSQLGGAREQFF	TGCACCAGCAGCCAACTTGGGGGGGCCCGGGAGCAGTTCTTC
TRBV4-1	TRBD1	TRBJ2-2	-	CASSGPGTGENTGELFF	TGCGCCAGCAGCGGCCCCGGGACAGGCGAGAACACCGGGGAGCTGTTTTTT
TRBV7-2	TRBD1	TRBJ1-5	-	CASSYTGTGFSNQPQHF	TGTGCCAGCAGTTATACCGGGACAGGGTTTAGCAATCAGCCCCAGCATTTT
TRBV4-1	TRBD1	TRBJ1-2	-	CASSQGGGFMDGYTF	TGCGCCAGCAGCCAAGGAGGGGGCTTCATGGATGGCTACACCTTC
TRBV28	TRBD1	TRBJ1-2	-	CASSLAGQGFGYTF	TGTGCCAGCAGTCTCGCGGGACAGGGTTTTGGCTACACCTTC
TRBV12-3/TRBV12-4	-	TRBJ2-3	-	CATGEGQQYF	TGTGCCACAGGTGAGGGACAGCAGTATTTT
TRBV27	TRBD1	TRBJ1-2	few	CASSLYRGANYGYTF	TGTGCCAGCAGTCTCTACAGGGGAGCTAACTATGGCTACACCTTC
TRBV4-1	TRBD1	TRBJ1-4	-	CASSHPRDSSTNEKLFF	TGCGCCAGCAGCCATCCCCGGGACAGTTCAACTAATGAAAAACTGTTTTTT
TRBV9	-	TRBJ1-2	few	CASSPRTALYGYTF	TGTGCCAGCAGCCCGCGGACAGCTCTCTATGGCTACACCTTC
TRBV3-1/TRBV3-2	-	TRBJ1-1	-	CASSRKGGHLNTEAFF	TGTGCCAGCAGCCGAAAGGGCGGACACCTGAACACTGAAGCTTTCTTT
TRBV18	TRBD2	TRBJ2-5	-	CASSRAGALQETQYF	TGTGCCAGCTCGCGGGCGGGAGCCCTCCAAGAGACCCAGTACTTC
TRBV2	TRBD1	TRBJ1-2	-	CASSEALGGQDYGYTF	TGTGCCAGCAGTGAAGCGCTTGGGGGACAGGACTATGGCTACACCTTC
TRBV5-1	-	TRBJ2-7	-	CASSLAGPYEQYF	TGCGCCAGCAGCTTGGCAGGGCCCTACGAGCAGTACTTC
TRBV2	-	TRBJ2-1	-	CASSGQGRVGNEQFF	TGTGCCAGCAGTGGTCAGGGGCGAGTAGGCAATGAGCAGTTCTTC
TRBV13	TRBD2	TRBJ2-5	-	CASSLVPTGGETQYF	TGTGCCAGCAGCTTAGTCCCGACGGGAGGAGAGACCCAGTACTTC
TRBV28	TRBD1	TRBJ1-4	once	CASSLVQGGYEKLFF	TGTGCCAGCAGTTTAGTCCAGGGGGGATATGAAAAACTGTTTTTT
TRBV5-1	-	TRBJ2-3	-	CASSLLTGTDTQYF	TGCGCCAGCAGCTTGTTGACAGGCACAGATACGCAGTATTTT
TRBV3-1/TRBV3-2	TRBD2	TRBJ2-1	-	CASSPPGLFRFF	TGTGCCAGCAGCCCGCCGGGACTATTCCGGTTCTTC
TRBV11-2	-	TRBJ2-3	-	CASSLEVQGADTQYF	TGTGCCAGCAGCTTAGAGGTCCAGGGCGCAGATACGCAGTATTTT
TRBV9	-	TRBJ2-5	-	CASSVSGAVETQYF	TGTGCCAGCAGCGTATCAGGGGCAGTAGAGACCCAGTACTTC
TRBV2	-	TRBJ1-1	-	CASSLGLNTEAFF	TGTGCCAGCAGCCTGGGCCTGAACACTGAAGCTTTCTTT
TRBV3-1/TRBV3-2	-	TRBJ1-4	-	CASSPGVSEKLFF	TGTGCCAGCAGCCCCGGGGTCTCTGAAAAACTGTTTTTT
TRBV2	-	TRBJ1-6	once	CASSVPGGSYNSPLHF	TGTGCCAGCAGTGTCCCCGGGGGATCCTATAATTCACCCCTCCACTTT
TRBV10-3	-	TRBJ2-7	-	CAIRSEGGRGYEQYF	TGTGCCATCAGATCAGAGGGGGGGAGAGGCTACGAGCAGTACTTC
TRBV15	-	TRBJ1-3	-	CATSSTSDGDTIYF	TGTGCCACCAGCAGTACAAGCGACGGGGACACCATATATTTT
TRBV7-9	-	TRBJ2-7	-	CASSLVAGRGEQYF	TGTGCCAGCAGCTTAGTGGCAGGGCGAGGTGAGCAGTACTTC
TRBV7-8	TRBD2	TRBJ2-5	once	CASSLVGGGQETQYF	TGTGCCAGCAGCTTAGTTGGCGGGGGGCAAGAGACCCAGTACTTC
TRBV19	-	TRBJ2-1	once	CASSISALLRYNEQFF	TGTGCCAGTAGTATATCAGCGCTCCTACGCTACAATGAGCAGTTCTTC
TRBV7-3	TRBD1	TRBJ2-3	-	CASSLITGTGLTDTQYF	TGTGCCAGCAGCTTAATCACGGGGACAGGCCTCACAGATACGCAGTATTTT
TRBV5-1	-	TRBJ2-5	-	CASSLSQGRETQYF	TGCGCCAGCAGCTTGTCCCAGGGAAGAGAGACCCAGTACTTC